The clone carrying this TCR beta chain was detected only once. This sample is part of a study of T cell responses to AZD1222 COVID-19 vaccine. V was pared by 3 bases and J by 5 bases, with 13 bases between. From germline, CDR1 is MNHEY and CDR2 SMNVEV (reference sequence). This CDR3 region has 14 residues. Profiled with immunoSEQ multiplex PCR; TCRdb holds only in-frame clones, not every one. The sample records tens of thousands of clones, about nine tenths being singletons. The genes are TRBV27 and TRBJ1-1; D might be TRBD1 (6 bases). This TCR was recovered from an adult in good health. The source was peripheral blood, collected on day 0 of AZD1222 vaccination. The CDR3 spells CASSFEARGTEAFF. For the CDR3, the DNA is TGTGCCAGCAGTTTTGAGGCCAGGGGTACTGAAGCTTTCTTT.